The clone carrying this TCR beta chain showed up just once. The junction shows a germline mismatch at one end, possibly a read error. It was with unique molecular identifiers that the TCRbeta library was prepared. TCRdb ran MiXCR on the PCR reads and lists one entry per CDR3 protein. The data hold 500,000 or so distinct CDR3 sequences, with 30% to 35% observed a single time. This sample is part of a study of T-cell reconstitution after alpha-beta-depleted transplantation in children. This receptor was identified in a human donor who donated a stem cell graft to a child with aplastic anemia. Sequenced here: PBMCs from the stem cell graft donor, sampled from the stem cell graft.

CDR3 coding DNA: TGTGCCAGCAGCTTAGGACAGCCATCTAACTATGGCTACACCTTC. Protein sequence: CASSLGQPSNYGYTF. V is TRBV12-3 or TRBV12-4 and J is TRBJ1-2, with D perhaps TRBD1 (6 bases). The CDR3 is 15 amino acids.